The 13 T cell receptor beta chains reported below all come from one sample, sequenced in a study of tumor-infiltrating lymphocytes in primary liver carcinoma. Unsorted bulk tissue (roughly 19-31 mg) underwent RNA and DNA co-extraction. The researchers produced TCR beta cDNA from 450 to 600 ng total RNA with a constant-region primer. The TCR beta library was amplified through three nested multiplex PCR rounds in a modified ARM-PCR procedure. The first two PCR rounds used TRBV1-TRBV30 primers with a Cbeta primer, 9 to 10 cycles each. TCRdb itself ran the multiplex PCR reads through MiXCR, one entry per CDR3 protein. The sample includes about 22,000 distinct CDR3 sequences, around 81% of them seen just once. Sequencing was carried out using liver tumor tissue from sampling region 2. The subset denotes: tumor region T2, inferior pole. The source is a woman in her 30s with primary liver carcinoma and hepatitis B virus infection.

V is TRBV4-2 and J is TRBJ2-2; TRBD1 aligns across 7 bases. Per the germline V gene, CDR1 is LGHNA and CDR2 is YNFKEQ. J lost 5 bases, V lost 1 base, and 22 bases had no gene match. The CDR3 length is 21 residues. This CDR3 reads CASSQVLYGQEPTKKTGELFF. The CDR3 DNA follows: TGTGCCAGCAGCCAAGTACTTTACGGACAGGAGCCGACAAAGAAGACCGGGGAGCTGTTTTTT.

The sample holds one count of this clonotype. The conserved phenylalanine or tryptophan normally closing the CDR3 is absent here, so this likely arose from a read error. The CDR3 DNA reads as TGTGCCAGAGACCGTCTCCGGCCGAGTTTACGTTTTGGGCCCCAGCATTCT. Its protein product is CARDRLRPSLRFGPQHS. This rearrangement joins TRBV6-1 to TRBJ1-5; D not certain. The CDR3 totals 17 residues. Germline V CDR1 and CDR2: MNHNS, SASEGT. V lost 9 bases to trimming and J lost 9 bases, with 30 bases between them.

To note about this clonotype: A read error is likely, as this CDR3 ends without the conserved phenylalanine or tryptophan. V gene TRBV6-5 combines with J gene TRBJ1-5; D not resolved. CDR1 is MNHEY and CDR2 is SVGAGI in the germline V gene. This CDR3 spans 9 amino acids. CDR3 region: CTSSQSQHS. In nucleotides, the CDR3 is TGTACCAGCAGTCAGTCCCAGCATTCT.

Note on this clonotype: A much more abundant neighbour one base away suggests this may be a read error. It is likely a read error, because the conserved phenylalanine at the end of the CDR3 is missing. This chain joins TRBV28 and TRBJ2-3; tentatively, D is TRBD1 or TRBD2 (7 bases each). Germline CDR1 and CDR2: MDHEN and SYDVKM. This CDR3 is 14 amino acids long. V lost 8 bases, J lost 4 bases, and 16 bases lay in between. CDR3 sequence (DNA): TGTGCCAGCGGGCGGGCAGGGGGGGCAGATACGCAGTATTAT. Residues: CASGRAGGADTQYY.

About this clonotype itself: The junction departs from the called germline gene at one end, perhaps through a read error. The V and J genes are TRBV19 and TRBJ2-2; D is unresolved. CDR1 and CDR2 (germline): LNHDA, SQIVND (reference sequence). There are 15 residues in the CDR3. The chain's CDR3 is CASSRQGSNAGELFF. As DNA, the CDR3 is TGTGCCAGTAGTAGGCAAGGCTCGAACGCCGGGGAGCTGTTTTTT.

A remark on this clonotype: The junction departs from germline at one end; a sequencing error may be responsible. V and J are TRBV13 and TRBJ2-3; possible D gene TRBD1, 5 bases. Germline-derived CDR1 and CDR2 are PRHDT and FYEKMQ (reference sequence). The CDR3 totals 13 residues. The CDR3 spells CVSSLGLTGTQYF. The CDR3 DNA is TGTGTCAGCAGCTTGGGTCTAACAGGTACGCAGTATTTT.

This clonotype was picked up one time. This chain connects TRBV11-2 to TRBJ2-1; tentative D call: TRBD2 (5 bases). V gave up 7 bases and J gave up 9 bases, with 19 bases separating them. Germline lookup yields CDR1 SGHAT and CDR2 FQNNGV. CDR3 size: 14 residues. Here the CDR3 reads CASIPLARKGEQFF. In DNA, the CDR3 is TGTGCCAGCATCCCCTTAGCGCGAAAGGGTGAGCAGTTCTTC.

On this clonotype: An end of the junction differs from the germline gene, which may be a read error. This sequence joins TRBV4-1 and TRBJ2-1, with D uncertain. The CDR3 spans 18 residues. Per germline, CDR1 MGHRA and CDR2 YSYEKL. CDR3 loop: CASSQEWVPQSSHNEQFF. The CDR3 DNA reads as TGCGCCAGTAGCCAAGAATGGGTTCCCCAGAGCTCCCACAATGAGCAGTTCTTC.

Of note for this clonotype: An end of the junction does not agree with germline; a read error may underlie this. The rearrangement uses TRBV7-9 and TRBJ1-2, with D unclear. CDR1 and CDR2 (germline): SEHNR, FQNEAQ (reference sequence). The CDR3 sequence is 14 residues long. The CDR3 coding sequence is TGTGCCAGCAATGCGGGTTCGGGTAACTATGTCTACCCCTTC. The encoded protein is CASNAGSGNYVYPF.

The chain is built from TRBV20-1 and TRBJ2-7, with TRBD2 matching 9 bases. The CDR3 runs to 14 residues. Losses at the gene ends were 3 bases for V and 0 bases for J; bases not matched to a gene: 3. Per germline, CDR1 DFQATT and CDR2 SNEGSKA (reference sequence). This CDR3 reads CSASPSGASYEQYF. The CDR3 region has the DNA TGCAGTGCTAGCCCTAGCGGGGCCTCCTACGAGCAGTACTTC.

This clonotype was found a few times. The CDR3 coding sequence is TGTGCCAGCAGTCCGCTGACGGGGTTCACTGGGGAGCTGTTTTTT. Translating gives CASSPLTGFTGELFF. V usage is TRBV6-5 and J usage is TRBJ2-2; TRBD2 is a possible D gene (5 bases). The CDR3 is 15 residues long. V was cut by 5 bases and J by 8 bases, with 18 bases left in between. Germline values: CDR1 MNHEY, CDR2 SVGAGI.

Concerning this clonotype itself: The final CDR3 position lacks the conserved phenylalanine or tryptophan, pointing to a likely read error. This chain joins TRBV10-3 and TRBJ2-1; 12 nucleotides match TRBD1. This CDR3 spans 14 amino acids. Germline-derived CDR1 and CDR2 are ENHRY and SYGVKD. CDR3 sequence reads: CASAGTGGVDEQFS. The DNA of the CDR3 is TGCGCCAGCGCCGGGACAGGGGGCGTGGATGAGCAGTTCTCC.

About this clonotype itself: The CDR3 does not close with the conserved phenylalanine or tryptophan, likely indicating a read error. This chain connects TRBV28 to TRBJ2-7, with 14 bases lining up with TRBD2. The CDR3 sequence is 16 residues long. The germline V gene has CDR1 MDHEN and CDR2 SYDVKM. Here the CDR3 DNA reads TGTACCAGCAGTTTTTTGGGACTAGCGGGGGCTGGCGAGCAGTACTTG. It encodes CTSSFLGLAGAGEQYL.